This T cell receptor beta chain is from a study of response to subunit inactivated influenza vaccine. The CDR3 is 19 residues long. The J segment lost 6 bases and the V segment lost 5 bases, leaving 21 bases of the junction unmatched. Germline CDR1 DFQATT, CDR2 SNEGSKA (reference sequence). MiXCR, run by TCRdb on the RT-PCR reads, gives a single entry per CDR3 protein. The sample shows hundreds of thousands of distinct CDR3 sequences, 6.5% to 8% of them seen only once. Concerning this clonotype: Antigen unknown.

Study findings and constraints: The study's authors posited that every seasonal influenza vaccination enlists few new T cells.

The material sequenced was PBMCs from blood, taken around 25 months after vaccination. The sequence was obtained from a man between 50 and 69 years old who received an inactivated influenza vaccine. The chain is built from TRBV20-1 and TRBJ2-7; 14 bases agree with TRBD2. The DNA of the CDR3 is TGCAGTGCTGGGACTAGCGGGAGTGGGGGTAGGCCGAAGCGTGGCGAGCAGTACTTC. Translating it yields CSAGTSGSGGRPKRGEQYF.